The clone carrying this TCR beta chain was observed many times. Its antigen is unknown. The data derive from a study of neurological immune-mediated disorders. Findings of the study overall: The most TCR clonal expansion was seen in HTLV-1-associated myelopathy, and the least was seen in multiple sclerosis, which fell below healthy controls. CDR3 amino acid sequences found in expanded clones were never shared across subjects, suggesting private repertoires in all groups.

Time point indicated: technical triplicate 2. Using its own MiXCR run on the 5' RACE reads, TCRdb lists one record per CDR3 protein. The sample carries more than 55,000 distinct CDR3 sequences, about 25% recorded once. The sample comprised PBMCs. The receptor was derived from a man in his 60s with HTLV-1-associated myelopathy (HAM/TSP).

CDR3 nucleotide sequence: TGCGCCAGCATGGAAGGGCCGAACTACGAGCAGTACTTC. Its translation: CASMEGPNYEQYF. The gene calls are TRBV5-1 and TRBJ2-7; no clear D gene. Germline V gene sequence: CDR1 SGHRS, CDR2 YFSETQ. V lost 6 bases and J lost 3, with 13 bases in between. The length of the CDR3 is 13 residues. The complete variable domain, with remaining parts taken from reference TRBV5-1 and TRBJ2-7, reads KAGVTQTPRYLIKTRGQQVTLSCSPISGHRSVSWYQQTPGQGLQFLFEYFSETQRNKGNFPGRFSGRQFSNSRSEMNVSTLELGDSALYLCASMEGPNYEQYFGPGTRLTVT.